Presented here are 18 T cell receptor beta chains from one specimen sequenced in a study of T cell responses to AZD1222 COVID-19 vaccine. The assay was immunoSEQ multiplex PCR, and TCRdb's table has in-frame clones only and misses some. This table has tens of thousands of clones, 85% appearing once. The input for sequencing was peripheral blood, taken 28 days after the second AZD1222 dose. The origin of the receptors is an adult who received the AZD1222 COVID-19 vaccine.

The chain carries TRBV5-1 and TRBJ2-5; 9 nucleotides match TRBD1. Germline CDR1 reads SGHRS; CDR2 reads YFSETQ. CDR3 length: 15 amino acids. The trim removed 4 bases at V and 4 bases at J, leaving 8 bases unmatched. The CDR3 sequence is CASSLGQGRSETQYF. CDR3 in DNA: TGCGCCAGCAGCCTTGGACAGGGGAGGTCAGAGACCCAGTACTTC.

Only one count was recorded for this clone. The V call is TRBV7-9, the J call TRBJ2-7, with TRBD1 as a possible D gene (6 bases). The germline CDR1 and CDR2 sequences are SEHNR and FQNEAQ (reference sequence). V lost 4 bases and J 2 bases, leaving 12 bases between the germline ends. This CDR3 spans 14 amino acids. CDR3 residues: CASSSGQRPYEQYF. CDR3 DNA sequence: TGTGCCAGCAGCTCCGGACAGAGACCCTACGAGCAGTACTTC.

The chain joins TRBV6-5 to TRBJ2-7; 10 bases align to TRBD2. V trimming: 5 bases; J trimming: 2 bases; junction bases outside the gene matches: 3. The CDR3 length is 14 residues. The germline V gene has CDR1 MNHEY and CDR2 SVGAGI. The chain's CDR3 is CASSQSGRAYEQYF. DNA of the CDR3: TGTGCCAGCAGTCAGAGCGGGAGGGCCTACGAGCAGTACTTC.

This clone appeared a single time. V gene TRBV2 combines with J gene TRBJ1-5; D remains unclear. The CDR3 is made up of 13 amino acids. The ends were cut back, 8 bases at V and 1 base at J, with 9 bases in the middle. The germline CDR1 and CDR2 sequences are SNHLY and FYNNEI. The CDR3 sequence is CASGRESNQPQHF. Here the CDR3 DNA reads TGTGCCAGCGGAAGGGAGAGCAATCAGCCCCAGCATTTT.

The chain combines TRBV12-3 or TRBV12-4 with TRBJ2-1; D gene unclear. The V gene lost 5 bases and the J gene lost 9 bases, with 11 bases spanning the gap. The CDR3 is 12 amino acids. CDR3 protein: CASSLDRPEQFF. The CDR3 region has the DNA TGTGCCAGCAGTCTGGACCGCCCTGAGCAGTTCTTC.

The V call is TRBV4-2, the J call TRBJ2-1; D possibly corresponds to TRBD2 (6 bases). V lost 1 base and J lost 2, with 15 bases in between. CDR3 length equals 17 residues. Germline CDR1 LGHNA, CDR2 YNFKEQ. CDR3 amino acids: CASSQGGSGFTYNEQFF. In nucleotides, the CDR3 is TGTGCCAGCAGCCAAGGGGGTAGCGGATTCACCTACAATGAGCAGTTCTTC.

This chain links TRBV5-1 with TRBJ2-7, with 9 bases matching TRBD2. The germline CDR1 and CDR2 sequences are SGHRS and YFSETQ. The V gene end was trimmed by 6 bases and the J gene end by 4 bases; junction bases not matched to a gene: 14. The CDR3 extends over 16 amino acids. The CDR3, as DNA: TGCGCCAGCACTCCGGCGGGTAGCGGGGGCCGATACGAGCAGTACTTC. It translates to CASTPAGSGGRYEQYF.

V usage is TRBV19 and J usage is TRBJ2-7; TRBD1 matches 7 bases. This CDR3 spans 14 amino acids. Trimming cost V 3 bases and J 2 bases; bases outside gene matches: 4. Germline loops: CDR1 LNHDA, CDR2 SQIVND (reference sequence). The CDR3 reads CASSIGTDAYEQYF. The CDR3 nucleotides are TGTGCCAGTAGTATTGGGACAGACGCCTACGAGCAGTACTTC.

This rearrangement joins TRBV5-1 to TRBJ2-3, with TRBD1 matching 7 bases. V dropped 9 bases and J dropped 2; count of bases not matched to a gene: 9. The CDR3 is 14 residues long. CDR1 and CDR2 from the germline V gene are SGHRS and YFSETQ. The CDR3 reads CATQQQGSTDTQYF. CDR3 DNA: TGCGCCACTCAACAACAGGGGTCCACAGATACGCAGTATTTT.

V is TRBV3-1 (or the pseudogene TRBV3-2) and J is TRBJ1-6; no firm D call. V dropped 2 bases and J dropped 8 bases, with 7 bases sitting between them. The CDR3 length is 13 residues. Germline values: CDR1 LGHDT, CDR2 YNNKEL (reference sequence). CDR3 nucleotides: TGTGCCAGCAGCCAATCTGGCGATTCACCCCTCCACTTT. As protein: CASSQSGDSPLHF.

As DNA, the CDR3 is TGCGCCAGCAGCCAAGCGGTGAGCGGTTTCGCGGGGGGGGAGACCCAGTACTTC. Translation gives CASSQAVSGFAGGETQYF. The rearrangement links TRBV4-3 to TRBJ2-5, with 9 bases fitting TRBD2. This CDR3 region has 18 residues. The V gene end was trimmed by 1 base and the J gene end by 5 bases; junction bases not matched to a gene: 14. The germline CDR1 and CDR2 sequences are LGHNA and YSLEER.

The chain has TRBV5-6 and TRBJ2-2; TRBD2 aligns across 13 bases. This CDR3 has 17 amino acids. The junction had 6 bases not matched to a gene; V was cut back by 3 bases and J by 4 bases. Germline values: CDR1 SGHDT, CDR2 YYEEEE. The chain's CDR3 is CASSWGTSGTGTGELFF. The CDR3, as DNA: TGTGCCAGCAGCTGGGGGACTAGCGGGACCGGCACCGGGGAGCTGTTTTTT.

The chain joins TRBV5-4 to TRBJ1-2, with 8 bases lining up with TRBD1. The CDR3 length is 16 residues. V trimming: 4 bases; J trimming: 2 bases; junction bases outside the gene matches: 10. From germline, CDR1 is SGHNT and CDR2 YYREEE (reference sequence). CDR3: CASSPGGDRRNYGYTF. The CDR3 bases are TGTGCCAGCAGCCCCGGGGGGGACAGGCGAAACTATGGCTACACCTTC.

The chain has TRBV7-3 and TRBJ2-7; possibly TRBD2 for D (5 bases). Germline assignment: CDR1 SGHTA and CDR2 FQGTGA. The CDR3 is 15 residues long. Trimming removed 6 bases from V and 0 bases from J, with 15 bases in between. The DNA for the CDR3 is TGTGCCAGCAGTCCTGACGGAGGTTACTCCTACGAGCAGTACTTC. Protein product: CASSPDGGYSYEQYF. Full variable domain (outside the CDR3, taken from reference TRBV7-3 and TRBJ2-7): GAGVSQTPSNKVTEKGKYVELRCDPISGHTALYWYRQSLGQGPEFLIYFQGTGAADDSGLPNDRFFAVRPEGSVSTLKIQRTERGDSAVYLCASSPDGGYSYEQYFGPGTRLTVT.

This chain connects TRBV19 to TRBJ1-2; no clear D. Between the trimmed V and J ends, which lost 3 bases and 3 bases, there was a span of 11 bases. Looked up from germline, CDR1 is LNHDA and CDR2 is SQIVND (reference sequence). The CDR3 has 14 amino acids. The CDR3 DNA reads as TGTGCCAGTAGTATCGATTGGCAGGACTATGGCTACACCTTC. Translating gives CASSIDWQDYGYTF. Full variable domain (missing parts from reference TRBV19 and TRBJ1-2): DGGITQSPKYLFRKEGQNVTLSCEQNLNHDAMYWYRQDPGQGLRLIYYSQIVNDFQKGDIAEGYSVSREKKESFPLTVTSAQKNPTAFYLCASSIDWQDYGYTFGSGTRLTVV.

This chain's CDR3 is CASSKGRTGPITERRRTDTQYF. In DNA, the CDR3 is TGTGCCAGCAGCAAAGGAAGGACAGGGCCAATAACGGAGCGACGGCGCACAGATACGCAGTATTTT. This rearrangement joins TRBV21-1 to TRBJ2-3; whether TRBD1, the table's D call, matches the DNA was not checked. TRBV21-1 is described as a pseudogene. The CDR3 runs 22 residues.

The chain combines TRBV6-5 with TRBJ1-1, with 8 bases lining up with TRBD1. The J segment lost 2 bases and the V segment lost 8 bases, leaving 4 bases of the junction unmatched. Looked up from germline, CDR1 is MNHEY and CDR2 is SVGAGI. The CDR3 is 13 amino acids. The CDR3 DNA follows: TGTGCCAGCGCAGGGGGCAGAAACACTGAAGCTTTCTTT. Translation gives CASAGGRNTEAFF.

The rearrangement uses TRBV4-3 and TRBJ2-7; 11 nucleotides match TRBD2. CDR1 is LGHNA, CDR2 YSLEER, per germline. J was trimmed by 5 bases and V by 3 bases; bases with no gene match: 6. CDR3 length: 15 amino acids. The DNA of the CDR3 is TGCGCCAGCAGCCAGTTAGCGGGAGGGCACAACGAGCAGTACTTC. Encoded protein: CASSQLAGGHNEQYF.